This TCR beta chain is from a study of a mutant IDH1 vaccine in newly diagnosed glioma (dated by TCRdb to about 2021). For context, the study as a whole: Patients received eight vaccinations in weeks 1, 3, 5, 7, 11, 15, 19 and 23, corresponding to visits V03 through V10. Vaccination started 4-6 weeks after radiotherapy alone, or was given together with temozolomide cycles in the groups whose treatment included chemotherapy. The roughly 33 treated patients were roughly 62% male and around 40% female, with a mean age of approximately 38 years. Prior to enrollment, standard therapy consisting of radiotherapy alone, temozolomide alone, or radiochemotherapy with temozolomide had been administered to patients, with the combination being received by most patients. Six visits were used for peripheral blood collection: V03 (baseline), V05, V07, V10, V12 and V13. Longitudinal TCRB deep sequencing was done for 25 to 30 treated patients, wherever samples were available for exploratory analyses. The full study reports these points: The authors noted that analyses of patient blood samples could not be reproduced because of sample limitations. Availability determined which PBMC samples were chosen for TCRB deep sequencing. Across multiple MHC alleles, vaccine-induced immune responses were seen in 93.3% of patients. Pseudoprogression seemed to be unrelated to changes in the top peripheral T cell clonotypes found by TCRB sequencing.

Libraries were constructed by the immunoSEQ multiplex PCR assay. The hsTCRB Kit was used according to the manufacturer's protocol to amplify rearranged TCR beta chain sequences. TCRB libraries were sequenced on an Illumina MiSeq. The original methods were these. The kit vendor's proprietary platform handled demultiplexing, trimming and gene mapping. TCRdb provides this immuneACCESS table in a form limited to in-frame rearrangements. Some clones are lacking; in checked studies, under half of them reflect an unresolved V gene, and why the rest are absent is not known. That table supplies the V and J calls and clone size; D and trimming were determined from the DNA. This sample holds 77,000 or so clones; about 85% were observed only once. Over 0.6% of the sample rests with the top ten. The germline V gene (reference sequence) provides CDR1 LNHDA and CDR2 SQIVND. The CDR3, from cysteine to phenylalanine, totals 14 residues. The kept DNA is CDR3 alone, 42 bases in frame from the first base. The germline V and J ends show losses of 0 bases and 7 bases respectively, and no gene match explains 5 bases of the junction.

Worth noting for this clone: The specificity of this receptor is unknown. No much larger clone is present one base from it, and per-base qualities are unavailable.

What the time point label conveys for this sample: week 23, last vaccination. Every vaccine dose consisted of 300 ug of a 20-mer mutant IDH1 peptide in Montanide, administered subcutaneously together with topical imiquimod. Newly diagnosed WHO grade 3 or 4 IDH1-mutant astrocytomas showing loss of nuclear ATRX were present in the donors. The samples were drawn from NOA16, a multicentre, single-arm, open-label phase I trial in Germany that tested a mutant IDH1 peptide vaccine in humans for the first time. The DNeasy Blood and Tissue Kit was used to extract genomic DNA from EDTA blood for TCRB sequencing.

This receptor chain uses TRBV19 and TRBJ1-1; the junction holds 7 bases that match TRBD1. Sample: PBMCs, taken from a glioma patient whose treatment included an IDH1 peptide vaccine. This sequence was found in a woman in her forties or fifties with glioma. This receptor carries the CDR3 CASSIDPGQDEAFF. The DNA sequence is TGTGCCAGTAGTATAGACCCCGGACAGGATGAAGCTTTCTTT.